Listed below are T cell receptor beta chains from one sample, sequenced in a study of blood T cell repertoires in COVID-19. Clones were sequenced by immunoSEQ multiplex PCR, and TCRdb holds only the in-frame ones, with some missing. This table holds 470,000 or so clones, 85% to 90% found once. The sequencing sample was made of peripheral blood. The source is a woman aged 25 to 39 with acute or convalescent COVID-19. Both conserved end residues are part of each CDR3. The D gene is left open where the match is weak. Clone size is shown for a subset of rows, as once, few, many or a class of expanded clone.

CDR3 DNA	CDR3 protein	V gene	J gene	D gene	clone size
TGTGCCAGCAGCGAAGCCGGGACAGCCTCCTCTGGAAACACCATATATTTT	CASSEAGTASSGNTIYF	TRBV9	TRBJ1-3	TRBD1	-
TGTGCCAGCACCAATCTTGCCGGGACTAGCGGGGGGTATAGCACCGGGGAGCTGTTTTTT	CASTNLAGTSGGYSTGELFF	TRBV27	TRBJ2-2	TRBD2	once
TGTGCCAGCGGACTAGCGGGGGGGCCCGAGACCCAGTACTTC	CASGLAGGPETQYF	TRBV27	TRBJ2-5	TRBD2	-
TGTGCCAGCAGTGAAGGTGTGGCTAGCCGGGCCGAGCAGTACTTC	CASSEGVASRAEQYF	TRBV6-1	TRBJ2-7	-	-
TGTGCCAGCTCACTTACAGGCACAGATACGCAGTATTTT	CASSLTGTDTQYF	TRBV18	TRBJ2-3	-	-
TGTGCCAGTAGTGATATACACTACGAGCAGTACTTC	CASSDIHYEQYF	TRBV19	TRBJ2-7	-	-
TGTGCCAGCAGCGAGGGGACAGGGGGCTACGAGCAGTACTTC	CASSEGTGGYEQYF	TRBV9	TRBJ2-7	TRBD1	-
TGTGCCAGCAGTTACCCAAAGTACAGGAGCTCCTACGAGCAGTACTTC	CASSYPKYRSSYEQYF	TRBV6-6	TRBJ2-7	-	once
TGTGCCAGCAGTTACTCGGGAGGACAGGTTAATTCACCCCTCCACTTT	CASSYSGGQVNSPLHF	TRBV6-5	TRBJ1-6	TRBD1	-
TGCGCCAGCAGCCCCTTCCCGAGACTAGCGGGCCCTCAAGAGACCCAGTACTTC	CASSPFPRLAGPQETQYF	TRBV4-1	TRBJ2-5	TRBD2	-
TGTGCCAGCAGCGAGAAAACCGGGCTAGCGGGGGCAGGGGAGCTGTTTTTT	CASSEKTGLAGAGELFF	TRBV3-1/TRBV3-2	TRBJ2-2	TRBD2	many
TGTGCCACCAGTGACCCCACCGGTACGGATACGCAGTATTTT	CATSDPTGTDTQYF	TRBV24-1	TRBJ2-3	-	-
TGTGCCTGGGGACAGGGGGATGGTGAAAAACTGTTTTTT	CAWGQGDGEKLFF	TRBV30	TRBJ1-4	TRBD1	-
TGTGCCAGCAGTGAGCAGGGAGGCCCTAACTATGGCTACACCTTC	CASSEQGGPNYGYTF	TRBV2	TRBJ1-2	-	-
TGTGCCAGCAGTTATCAGGGGGACACAGATACGCAGTATTTT	CASSYQGDTDTQYF	TRBV6-2/TRBV6-3	TRBJ2-3	TRBD1	-
TGTGCCAGCAGTCTGCGGCCAGGGAAGAGGGGGCATGGCTACACCTTC	CASSLRPGKRGHGYTF	TRBV27	TRBJ1-2	TRBD1	-
TGTGCCAGCAGCGTGTCACTCTCCGGGACACTGAACACTGAAGCTTTCTTT	CASSVSLSGTLNTEAFF	TRBV5-6	TRBJ1-1	-	-
TGTGCCAGCAGCTTGCCAGACTATGGCTACACCTTC	CASSLPDYGYTF	TRBV5-5	TRBJ1-2	-	-
TGTGCCAGCAGTTTGGGCTTTCGATCACCCCTCCACTTT	CASSLGFRSPLHF	TRBV27	TRBJ1-6	-	once
TGCGCCAGCAGCTTCCAGGGGACGGTTCCGAGTTACGAGCAGTACTTC	CASSFQGTVPSYEQYF	TRBV5-1	TRBJ2-7	-	few
TGTGCCAGCAGTCCACAGGGGGCTTCCTACAATGAGCAGTTCTTC	CASSPQGASYNEQFF	TRBV2	TRBJ2-1	TRBD1	-
TGTGCCAGCAGTGTCCGCAGGGTTGGAATTAATGAGCAGTTCTTC	CASSVRRVGINEQFF	TRBV28	TRBJ2-1	-	-
TGCGCCAGCAGCTTGGCGGGACAGGGATCGACTGAAGCTTTCTTT	CASSLAGQGSTEAFF	TRBV5-1	TRBJ1-1	TRBD1	once
TGTGCCAGCTCACGGGGGGGACAGGGTTCGAACATTCAGTACTTC	CASSRGGQGSNIQYF	TRBV18	TRBJ2-4	TRBD1	-
TGCAGCGTCGTGTTACTGTACCCGGGACAGGGTTACAAAAATGAGCAGTTCTTC	CSVVLLYPGQGYKNEQFF	TRBV29-1	TRBJ2-1	TRBD1	-
TGTGCCAGCAGCTTATCGACTCGCCAAGAGACCCAGTACTTC	CASSLSTRQETQYF	TRBV5-4	TRBJ2-5	-	-
TGTGCCAGCAGCAAAGCAGGCCCCCCGGGTTACAATGAGCAGTTCTTC	CASSKAGPPGYNEQFF	TRBV21-1	TRBJ2-1	-	-
TGCGCCAGGGGAGTAGCGGGGCTTCAAGAGACCCAGTACTTC	CARGVAGLQETQYF	TRBV5-1	TRBJ2-5	TRBD2	-
TGTGCCAGCAGCTTACGGGGAGCGGGGGCTAAGGAGACCCAGTACTTC	CASSLRGAGAKETQYF	TRBV7-6	TRBJ2-5	TRBD2	-
TGTGCCTGGTTGCCTAGCGGGGCCGGAGAGCAGTACTTC	CAWLPSGAGEQYF	TRBV30	TRBJ2-7	TRBD2	once
TGTGCCAGCAGTTTTCACAGTTTGCTTGAAGCTTTCTTT	CASSFHSLLEAFF	TRBV28	TRBJ1-1	-	-
TGTGCCAGCAGCCACGATTGGGACACACAGTACTTC	CASSHDWDTQYF	TRBV6-6	TRBJ2-7	-	-
TGCGCCAGCAGCCTGGACAGCCAAAACAATGAGCAGTTCTTC	CASSLDSQNNEQFF	TRBV5-1	TRBJ2-1	-	-
TGTGCCAGCAGCCTCCGACAGGGGGGTTCAAACACTGAAGCTTTCTTT	CASSLRQGGSNTEAFF	TRBV7-6	TRBJ1-1	TRBD1	-
TGTGCCTGGAGTATAACAGGTGGTGAAGCTTTCTTT	CAWSITGGEAFF	TRBV30	TRBJ1-1	-	-
TGCGCCAGCAGTGTGGGGACAGGCACAGATACGCAGTATTTT	CASSVGTGTDTQYF	TRBV10-1	TRBJ2-3	TRBD1	-
TGTGCCAGCAGTGAATTGGGACAGGGTAAAGCTTTCTTT	CASSELGQGKAFF	TRBV6-1	TRBJ1-1	TRBD1	few
TGTGCCAGCAGCAAATTTCCCGGACTAGCGGGGGATAGCACAGATACGCAGTATTTT	CASSKFPGLAGDSTDTQYF	TRBV21-1	TRBJ2-3	-	-
TGTGCCAGCTCACCGACAGGACCTGGGAACACCATATATTTT	CASSPTGPGNTIYF	TRBV27	TRBJ1-3	-	few
TGTGCCAGCAGCTCGGACAGGGGACATGAAAAACTGTTTTTT	CASSSDRGHEKLFF	TRBV7-9	TRBJ1-4	TRBD1	once
TGTGCCATCAGTGAAACAACACGTGAGCAGTTCTTC	CAISETTREQFF	TRBV10-3	TRBJ2-1	-	-
TGTGCCAGCAGCCAAGGAAGGGGGGGCCTGTCGAATGAGCAGTTCTTC	CASSQGRGGLSNEQFF	TRBV4-2	TRBJ2-1	-	-
TGTGCCAGCACTGGACTAGCGGGGACAGATACGCAGTATTTT	CASTGLAGTDTQYF	TRBV2	TRBJ2-3	TRBD2	-
TGTGCCAGCAGCCAAGTTGGGGGCTCTGAAGCTTTCTTT	CASSQVGGSEAFF	TRBV3-1/TRBV3-2	TRBJ1-1	-	-
TGTGCCAGTAGTATCGTCAGAGGGAACACTGAAGCTTTCTTT	CASSIVRGNTEAFF	TRBV19	TRBJ1-1	-	-
TGCGCCAGCAGTGACCGGGACAGGGGTAAGGATGAGCAGTTCTTC	CASSDRDRGKDEQFF	TRBV10-1	TRBJ2-1	TRBD1	once
TGCGCCAGCAGTGAGGGTCCCGGCACGGACTACTATGGCTACACCTTC	CASSEGPGTDYYGYTF	TRBV5-1	TRBJ1-2	-	-
TGTGCCAGCAGGTACAGGGGGTCTGATTCACCCCTCCACTTT	CASRYRGSDSPLHF	TRBV3-1/TRBV3-2	TRBJ1-6	TRBD1	-
TGTGCCAGCAGCTACGGGACAGGGGAGCACTATGGCTACACCTTC	CASSYGTGEHYGYTF	TRBV3-1/TRBV3-2	TRBJ1-2	TRBD1	-
TGTGCCTGGAGTGTAATGGGGGGACTGAACACTGAAGCTTTCTTT	CAWSVMGGLNTEAFF	TRBV30	TRBJ1-1	-	-
TGTGCCAGCAGCGTAACTAGCGGGGTGGAAAATGAGCAGTTCTTC	CASSVTSGVENEQFF	TRBV9	TRBJ2-1	TRBD2	-
TGTGCCAGCAGCCTCGGGGACAGGGTGGGCGCAGATACGCAGTATTTT	CASSLGDRVGADTQYF	TRBV4-2	TRBJ2-3	TRBD1	-
TGTGCCAGCAGCCACCTCCCCACGGGCAGGGCCACAGATACGCAGTATTTT	CASSHLPTGRATDTQYF	TRBV13	TRBJ2-3	-	-
TGTGCCAGCAGCTTAGGGGGAGGAAACGAAAAACTGTTTTTT	CASSLGGGNEKLFF	TRBV7-9	TRBJ1-4	-	-
TGCGCCAGCAGCAATTATCCTGGACACTGGGGTTCACCCCTCCACTTT	CASSNYPGHWGSPLHF	TRBV5-1	TRBJ1-6	-	-